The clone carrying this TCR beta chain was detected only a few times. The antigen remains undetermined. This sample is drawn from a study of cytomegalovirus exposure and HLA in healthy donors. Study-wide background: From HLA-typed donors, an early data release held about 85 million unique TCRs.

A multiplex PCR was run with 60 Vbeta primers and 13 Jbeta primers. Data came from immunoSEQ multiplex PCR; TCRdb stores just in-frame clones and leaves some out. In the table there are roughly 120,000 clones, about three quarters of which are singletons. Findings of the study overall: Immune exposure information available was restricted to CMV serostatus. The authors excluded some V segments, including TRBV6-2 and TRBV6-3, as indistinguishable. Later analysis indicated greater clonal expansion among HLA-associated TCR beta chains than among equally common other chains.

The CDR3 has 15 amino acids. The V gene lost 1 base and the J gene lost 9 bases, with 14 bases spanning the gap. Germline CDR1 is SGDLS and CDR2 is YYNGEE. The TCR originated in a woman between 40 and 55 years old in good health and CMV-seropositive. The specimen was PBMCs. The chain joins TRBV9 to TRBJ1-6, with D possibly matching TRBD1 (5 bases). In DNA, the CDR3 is TGTGCCAGCAGCGTACGCGGGGCAATAGGTTCACCCCTCCACTTT. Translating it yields CASSVRGAIGSPLHF.